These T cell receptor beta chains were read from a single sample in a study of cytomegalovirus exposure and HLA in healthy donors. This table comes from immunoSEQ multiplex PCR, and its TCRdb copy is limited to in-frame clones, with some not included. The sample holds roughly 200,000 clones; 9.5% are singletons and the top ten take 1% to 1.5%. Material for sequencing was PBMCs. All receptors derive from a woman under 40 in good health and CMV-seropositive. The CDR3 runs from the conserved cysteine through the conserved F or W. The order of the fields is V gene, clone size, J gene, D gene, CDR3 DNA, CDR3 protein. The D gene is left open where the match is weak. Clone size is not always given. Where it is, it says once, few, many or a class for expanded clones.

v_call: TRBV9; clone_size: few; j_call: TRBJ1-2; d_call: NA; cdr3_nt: TGTGCCAGCAGCGTAGCCAGGGGTGGCTACACCTTC; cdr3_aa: CASSVARGGYTF
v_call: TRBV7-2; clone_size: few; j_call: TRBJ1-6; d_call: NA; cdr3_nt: TGTGCCAGCAGCCGCGGGACGGTGGGCCTCCACTTT; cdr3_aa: CASSRGTVGLHF
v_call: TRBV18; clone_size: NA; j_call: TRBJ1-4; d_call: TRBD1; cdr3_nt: TGTGCCAGCAAGGGACAGGCTAATGAAAAACTGTTTTTT; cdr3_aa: CASKGQANEKLFF
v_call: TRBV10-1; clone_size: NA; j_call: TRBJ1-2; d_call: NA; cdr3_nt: TGCGCCAGCCCACTCGGGCGGGGGGGGCCTAACTATGGCTACACCTTC; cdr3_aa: CASPLGRGGPNYGYTF
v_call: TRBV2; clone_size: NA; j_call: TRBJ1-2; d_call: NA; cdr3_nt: TGTGCCAGCAGTGTTCAGGGAGGTGATGGCTACACCTTC; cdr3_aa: CASSVQGGDGYTF
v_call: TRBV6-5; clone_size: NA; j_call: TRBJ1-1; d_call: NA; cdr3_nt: TGTGCCAGCAGTTTCCGAGTCCCCTCAGGTGAAGCTTTCTTT; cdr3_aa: CASSFRVPSGEAFF
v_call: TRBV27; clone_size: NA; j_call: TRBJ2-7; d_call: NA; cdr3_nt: TGTGCCAGCAGCCACGGGACTGGGCACGAGCAGTACTTC; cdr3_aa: CASSHGTGHEQYF
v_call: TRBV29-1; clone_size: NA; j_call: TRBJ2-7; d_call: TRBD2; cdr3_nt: TGCAGCGTTGACTTTCGACTAGCCGGAGAGCAGTACTTC; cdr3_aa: CSVDFRLAGEQYF
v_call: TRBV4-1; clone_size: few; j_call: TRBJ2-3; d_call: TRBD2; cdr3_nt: TGCGCCAGCAGCCAAGATCGGGGGGGAGATACGCAGTATTTT; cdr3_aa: CASSQDRGGDTQYF
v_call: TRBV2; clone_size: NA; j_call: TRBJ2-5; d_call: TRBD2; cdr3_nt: TGTGCCAGCGAGGGACTAGCGGGTATCCAGACCCAGTACTTC; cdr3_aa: CASEGLAGIQTQYF
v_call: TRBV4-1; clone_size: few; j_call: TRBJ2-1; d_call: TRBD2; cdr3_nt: TGCGCCAGCAGCCTGAAGGGGGGACTAGCGGGAGAATGGAATGAGCAGTTCTTC; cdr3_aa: CASSLKGGLAGEWNEQFF
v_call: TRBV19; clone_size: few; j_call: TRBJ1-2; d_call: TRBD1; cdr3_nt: TGTGCCAGTAGTCTCTCTGGACAGGGGGGCTATGGCTACACCTTC; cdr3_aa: CASSLSGQGGYGYTF
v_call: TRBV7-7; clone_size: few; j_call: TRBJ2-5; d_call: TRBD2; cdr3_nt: TGTGCCAGCAGCCCGGGGACTAGCGGGGGCCTCAGCCGGGTGGAGACCCAGTACTTC; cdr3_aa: CASSPGTSGGLSRVETQYF
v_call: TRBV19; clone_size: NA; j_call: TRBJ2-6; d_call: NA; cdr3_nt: TGTGCCACCCGGGAGGGGGCCGTCTCTGGGGCCAACGTCCTGACTTTC; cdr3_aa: CATREGAVSGANVLTF
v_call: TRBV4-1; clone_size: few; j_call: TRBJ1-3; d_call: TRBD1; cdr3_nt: TGCGCCAGCAGCCAAGAAGGGACAGCCCGGGTCTCTGGAAACACCATATATTTT; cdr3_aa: CASSQEGTARVSGNTIYF
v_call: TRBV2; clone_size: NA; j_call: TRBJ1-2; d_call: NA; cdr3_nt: TGTGCCAGCAGTGAAGGGGGTCGGGGGGGCTATGGCTACACCTTC; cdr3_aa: CASSEGGRGGYGYTF
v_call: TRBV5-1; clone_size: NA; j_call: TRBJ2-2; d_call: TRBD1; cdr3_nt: TGCGCCAGCAGCTTACGCACAGGGGGCACCGGGGAGCTGTTTTTT; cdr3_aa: CASSLRTGGTGELFF
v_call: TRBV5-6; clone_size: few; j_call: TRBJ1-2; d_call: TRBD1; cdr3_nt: TGTGCCAGCAGCTTGGGAAACTCAGGGGGCACTAACTATGGCTACACCTTC; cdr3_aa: CASSLGNSGGTNYGYTF
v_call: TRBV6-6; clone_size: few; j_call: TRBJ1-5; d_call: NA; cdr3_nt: TGTGCCAGCAGTTACTCTCAGAACAATCAGCCCCAGCATTTT; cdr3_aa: CASSYSQNNQPQHF
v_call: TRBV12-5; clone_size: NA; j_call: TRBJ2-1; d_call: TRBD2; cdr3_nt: TGTGCTAGTGGCCGTGATCCGGGACTAGCTCTGTTCTTC; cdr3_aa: CASGRDPGLALFF
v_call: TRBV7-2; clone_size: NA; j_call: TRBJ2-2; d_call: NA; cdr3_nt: TGTGCCAGCAGCGAGGGACTTAACACCGGGGAGCTGTTTTTT; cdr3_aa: CASSEGLNTGELFF
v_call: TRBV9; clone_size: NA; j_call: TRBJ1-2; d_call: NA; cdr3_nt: TGTGCCAGCAGCGTAGGGGGAGGGAGCTTACTCTATGGCTACACCTTC; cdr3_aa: CASSVGGGSLLYGYTF
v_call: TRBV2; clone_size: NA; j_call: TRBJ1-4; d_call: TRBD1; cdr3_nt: TGTGCCAGCAGTGAGTGGGGACAGGTTATGTTCTCGGATGAAAAACTGTTTTTT; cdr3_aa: CASSEWGQVMFSDEKLFF
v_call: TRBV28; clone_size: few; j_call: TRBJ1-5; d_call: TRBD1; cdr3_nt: TGTGCCAGCAATGCTAGACAGGGGTCTTGGCAGCCCCAGCATTTT; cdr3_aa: CASNARQGSWQPQHF